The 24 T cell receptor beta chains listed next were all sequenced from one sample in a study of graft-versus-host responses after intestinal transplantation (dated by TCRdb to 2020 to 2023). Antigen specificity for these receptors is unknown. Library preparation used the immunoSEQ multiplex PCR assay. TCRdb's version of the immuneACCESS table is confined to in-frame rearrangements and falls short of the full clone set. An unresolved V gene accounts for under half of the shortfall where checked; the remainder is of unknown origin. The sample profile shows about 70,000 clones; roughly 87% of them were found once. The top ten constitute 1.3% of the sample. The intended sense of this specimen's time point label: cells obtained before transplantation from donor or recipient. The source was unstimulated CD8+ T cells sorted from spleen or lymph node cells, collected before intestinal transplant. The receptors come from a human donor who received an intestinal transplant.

The CDR3 sequence is CASRSNTEAFF. The CDR3 DNA reads as TGTGCCAGCAGGTCAAACACTGAAGCTTTCTTT. The chain couples TRBV6-5 to TRBJ1-1; no definite D call. The germline gives CDR1 MNHEY, CDR2 SVGAGI. The CDR3 length is 11 residues. Trimming left V 6 bases short and J 2 bases short, with 4 bases between.

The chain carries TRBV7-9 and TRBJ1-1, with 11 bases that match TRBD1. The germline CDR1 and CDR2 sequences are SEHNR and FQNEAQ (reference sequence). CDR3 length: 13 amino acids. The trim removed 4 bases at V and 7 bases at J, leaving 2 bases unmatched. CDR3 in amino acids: CASSWDRGIEAFF. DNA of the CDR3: TGTGCCAGCAGCTGGGACAGGGGGATTGAAGCTTTCTTT.

CDR3 protein: CASSEAEGGGPYEQYF. For the CDR3, the DNA is TGTGCCAGCAGTGAAGCAGAGGGGGGGGGACCCTACGAGCAGTACTTC. This chain links TRBV6-1 with TRBJ2-7; possibly TRBD2 for D (7 bases). The CDR3 spans 16 residues. V was cut by 0 bases and J by 2 bases, with 14 bases left in between. The V gene's germline CDR1 is MNHNS and CDR2 SASEGT.

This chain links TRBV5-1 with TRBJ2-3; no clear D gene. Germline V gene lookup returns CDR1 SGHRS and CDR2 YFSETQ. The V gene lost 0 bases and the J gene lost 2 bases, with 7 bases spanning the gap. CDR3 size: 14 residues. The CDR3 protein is CASSLVIPTDTQYF. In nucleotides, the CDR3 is TGCGCCAGCAGCTTGGTTATTCCCACAGATACGCAGTATTTT.

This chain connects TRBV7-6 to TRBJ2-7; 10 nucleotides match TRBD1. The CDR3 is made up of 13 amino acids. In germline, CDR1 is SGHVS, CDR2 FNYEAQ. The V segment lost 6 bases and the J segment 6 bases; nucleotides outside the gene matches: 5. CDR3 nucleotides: TGTGCCAGCAGGGGACAGGGGCAAGGCGAGCAGTACTTC. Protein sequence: CASRGQGQGEQYF.

The CDR3 protein is CASSLDPGGDTQYF. CDR3 bases: TGCGCCAGCAGCCTCGATCCGGGAGGAGATACGCAGTATTTT. V is TRBV4-1 and J is TRBJ2-3; the match to TRBD2 covers 7 bases. CDR3 length: 14 residues. V was clipped by 4 bases and J by 5 bases; unmatched bases: 6. Germline lookup yields CDR1 MGHRA and CDR2 YSYEKL.

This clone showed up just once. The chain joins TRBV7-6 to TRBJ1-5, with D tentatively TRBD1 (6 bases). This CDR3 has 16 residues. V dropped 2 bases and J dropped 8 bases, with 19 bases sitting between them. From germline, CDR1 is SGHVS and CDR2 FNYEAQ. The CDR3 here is CASSLNTGGGGEPQHF. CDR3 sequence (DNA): TGTGCCAGCAGCTTAAATACGGGGGGCGGAGGGGAGCCCCAGCATTTT.

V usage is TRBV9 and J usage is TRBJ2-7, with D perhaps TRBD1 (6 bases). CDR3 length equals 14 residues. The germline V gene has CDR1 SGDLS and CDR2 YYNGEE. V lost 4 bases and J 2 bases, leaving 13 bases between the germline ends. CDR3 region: CASSPGDIPYEQYF. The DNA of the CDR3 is TGTGCCAGCAGCCCCGGGGACATCCCCTACGAGCAGTACTTC.

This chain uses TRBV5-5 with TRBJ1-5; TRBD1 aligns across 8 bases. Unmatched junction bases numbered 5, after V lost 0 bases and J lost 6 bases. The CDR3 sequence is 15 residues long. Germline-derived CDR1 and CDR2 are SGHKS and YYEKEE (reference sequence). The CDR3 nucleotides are TGTGCCAGCAGCTTGGCCAGGGGGCTGGGTCAGCCCCAGCATTTT. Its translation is CASSLARGLGQPQHF.

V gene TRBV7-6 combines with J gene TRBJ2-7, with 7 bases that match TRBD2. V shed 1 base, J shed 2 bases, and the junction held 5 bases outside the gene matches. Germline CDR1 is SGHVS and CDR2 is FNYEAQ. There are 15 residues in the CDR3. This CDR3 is CASSLGGTTTYEQYF. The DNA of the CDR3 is TGTGCCAGCAGCTTAGGGGGGACTACAACCTACGAGCAGTACTTC.

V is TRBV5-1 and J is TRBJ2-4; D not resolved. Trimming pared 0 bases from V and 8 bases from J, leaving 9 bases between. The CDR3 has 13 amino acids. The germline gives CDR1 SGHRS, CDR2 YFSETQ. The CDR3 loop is CASSLVLRDIQYF. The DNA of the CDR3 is TGCGCCAGCAGCTTGGTTCTTCGGGACATTCAGTACTTC.

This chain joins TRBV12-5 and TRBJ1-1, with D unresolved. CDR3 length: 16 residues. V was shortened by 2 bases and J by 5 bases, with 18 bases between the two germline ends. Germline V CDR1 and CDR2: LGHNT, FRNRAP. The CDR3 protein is CASGLSTTPQLTEAFF. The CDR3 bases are TGTGCTAGTGGTTTGTCCACCACCCCACAGTTAACTGAAGCTTTCTTT.

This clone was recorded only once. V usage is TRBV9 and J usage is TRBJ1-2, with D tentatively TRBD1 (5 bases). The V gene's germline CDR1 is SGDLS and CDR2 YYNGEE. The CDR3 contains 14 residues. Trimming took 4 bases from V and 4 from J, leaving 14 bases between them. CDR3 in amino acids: CASSNWGDPYGYTF. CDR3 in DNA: TGTGCCAGCAGCAACTGGGGGGACCCCTATGGCTACACCTTC. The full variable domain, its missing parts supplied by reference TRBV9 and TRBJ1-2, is DSGVTQTPKHLITATGQRVTLRCSPRSGDLSVYWYQQSLDQGLQFLIQYYNGEERAKGNILERFSAQQFPDLHSELNLSSLELGDSALYFCASSNWGDPYGYTFGSGTRLTVV.

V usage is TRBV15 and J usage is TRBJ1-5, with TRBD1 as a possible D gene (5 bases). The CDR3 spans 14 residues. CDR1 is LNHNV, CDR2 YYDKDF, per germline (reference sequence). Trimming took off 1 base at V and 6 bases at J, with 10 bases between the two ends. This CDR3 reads CATSRVGTGQPQHF. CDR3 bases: TGTGCCACCAGCAGAGTGGGAACAGGTCAGCCCCAGCATTTT.

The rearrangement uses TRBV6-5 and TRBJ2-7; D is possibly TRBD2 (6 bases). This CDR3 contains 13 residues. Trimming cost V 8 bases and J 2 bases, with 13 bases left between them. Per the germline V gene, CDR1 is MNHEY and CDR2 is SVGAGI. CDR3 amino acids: CASGGAGPYEQYF. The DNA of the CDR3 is TGTGCCAGCGGCGGGGCAGGACCCTACGAGCAGTACTTC.

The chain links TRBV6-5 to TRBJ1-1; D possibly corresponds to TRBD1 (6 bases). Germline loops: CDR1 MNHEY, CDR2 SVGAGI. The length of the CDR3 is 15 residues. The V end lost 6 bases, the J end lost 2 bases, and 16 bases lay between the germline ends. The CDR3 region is CASRLLGQINTEAFF. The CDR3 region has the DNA TGTGCCAGCAGGCTACTCGGACAGATAAACACTGAAGCTTTCTTT.

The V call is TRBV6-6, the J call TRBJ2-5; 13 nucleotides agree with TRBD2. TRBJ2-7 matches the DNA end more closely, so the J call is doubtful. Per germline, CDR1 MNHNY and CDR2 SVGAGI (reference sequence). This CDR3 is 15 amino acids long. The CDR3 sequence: CASRLTSGGDYEQYF. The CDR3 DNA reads TGTGCCAGCAGGCTCACTAGCGGGGGGGACTACGAGCAGTACTTC.

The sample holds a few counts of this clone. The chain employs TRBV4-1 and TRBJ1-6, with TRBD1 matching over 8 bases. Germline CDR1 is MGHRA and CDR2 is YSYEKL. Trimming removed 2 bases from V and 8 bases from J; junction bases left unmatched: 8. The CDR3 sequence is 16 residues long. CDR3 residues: CASSQPTGTGYSPLHF. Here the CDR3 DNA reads TGCGCCAGCAGCCAACCTACCGGGACAGGTTATTCACCCCTCCACTTT.

Here the CDR3 DNA reads TGTGCCAGCAGTGACGACGGACTCAGCAGCACAGATACGCAGTATTTT. It translates to CASSDDGLSSTDTQYF. The chain uses TRBV2 and TRBJ2-3; D might be TRBD2 (5 bases). The CDR3 is made up of 16 amino acids. Trimming stripped 3 bases from V and 0 bases from J, with 13 bases between. The germline gives CDR1 SNHLY, CDR2 FYNNEI.

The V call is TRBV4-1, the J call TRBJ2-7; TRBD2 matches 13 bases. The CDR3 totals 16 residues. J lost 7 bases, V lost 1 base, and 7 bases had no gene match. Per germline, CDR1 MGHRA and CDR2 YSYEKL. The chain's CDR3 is CASSQGGLAGAEEQYF. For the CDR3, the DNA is TGCGCCAGCAGCCAAGGCGGACTAGCGGGGGCGGAAGAGCAGTACTTC.

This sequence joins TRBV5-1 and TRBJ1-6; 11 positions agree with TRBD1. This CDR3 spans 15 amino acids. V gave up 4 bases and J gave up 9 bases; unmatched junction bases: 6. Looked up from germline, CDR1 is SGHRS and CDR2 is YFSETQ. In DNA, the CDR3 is TGCGCCAGCAGCACTAGGACAGGGGGCTTTTCACCCCTCCACTTT. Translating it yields CASSTRTGGFSPLHF. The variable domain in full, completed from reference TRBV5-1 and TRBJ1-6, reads KAGVTQTPRYLIKTRGQQVTLSCSPISGHRSVSWYQQTPGQGLQFLFEYFSETQRNKGNFPGRFSGRQFSNSRSEMNVSTLELGDSALYLCASSTRTGGFSPLHFGNGTRLTVT.

The CDR3 loop is CASSRSQGGVTEAFF. CDR3 in DNA: TGTGCCAGCAGCCGATCACAGGGGGGAGTAACTGAAGCTTTCTTT. This rearrangement joins TRBV7-3 to TRBJ1-1, with 8 bases fitting TRBD1. The germline gives CDR1 SGHTA, CDR2 FQGTGA. The CDR3 totals 15 residues. The V gene end was trimmed by 5 bases and the J gene end by 5 bases; junction bases not matched to a gene: 10.

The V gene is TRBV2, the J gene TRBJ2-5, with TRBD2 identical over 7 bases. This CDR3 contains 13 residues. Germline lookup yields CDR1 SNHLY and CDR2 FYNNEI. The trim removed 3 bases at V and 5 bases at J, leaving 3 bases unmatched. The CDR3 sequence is CASSDLGGETQYF. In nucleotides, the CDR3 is TGTGCCAGCAGTGATCTCGGGGGGGAGACCCAGTACTTC.

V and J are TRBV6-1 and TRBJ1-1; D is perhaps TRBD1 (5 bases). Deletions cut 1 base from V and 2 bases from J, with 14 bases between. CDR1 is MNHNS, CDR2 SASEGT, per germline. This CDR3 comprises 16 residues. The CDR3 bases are TGTGCCAGCAGTGAAGAAGGGGCAGGCCCTAACACTGAAGCTTTCTTT. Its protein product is CASSEEGAGPNTEAFF.